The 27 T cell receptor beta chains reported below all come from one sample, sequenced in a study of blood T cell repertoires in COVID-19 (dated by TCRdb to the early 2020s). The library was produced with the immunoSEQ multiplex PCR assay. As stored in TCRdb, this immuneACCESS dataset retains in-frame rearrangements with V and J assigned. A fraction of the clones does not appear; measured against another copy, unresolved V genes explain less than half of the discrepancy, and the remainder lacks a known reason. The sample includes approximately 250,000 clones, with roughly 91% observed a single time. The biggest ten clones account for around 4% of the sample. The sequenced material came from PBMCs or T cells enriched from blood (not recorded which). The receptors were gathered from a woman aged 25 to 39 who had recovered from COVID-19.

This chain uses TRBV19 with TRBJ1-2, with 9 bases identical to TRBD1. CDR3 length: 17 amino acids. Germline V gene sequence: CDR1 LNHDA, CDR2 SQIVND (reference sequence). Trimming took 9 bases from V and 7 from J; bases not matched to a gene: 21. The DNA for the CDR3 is TGTGCCAGCACTAGCCCCGGGACAGGGTATTCGGGCGGTGGCTACACCTTC. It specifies CASTSPGTGYSGGGYTF.

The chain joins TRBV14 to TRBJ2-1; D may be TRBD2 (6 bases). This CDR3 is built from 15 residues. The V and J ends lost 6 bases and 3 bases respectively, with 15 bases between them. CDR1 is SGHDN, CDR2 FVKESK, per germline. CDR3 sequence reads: CASRRAGGLYNEQFF. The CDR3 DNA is TGTGCCAGCAGACGCGCCGGGGGACTCTACAATGAGCAGTTCTTC.

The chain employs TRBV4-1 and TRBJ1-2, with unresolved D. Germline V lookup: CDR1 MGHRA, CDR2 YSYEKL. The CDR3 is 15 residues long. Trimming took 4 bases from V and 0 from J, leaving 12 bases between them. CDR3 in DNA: TGCGCCAGCAGCCGACAAGCGGGGACTAACTATGGCTACACCTTC. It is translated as CASSRQAGTNYGYTF.

The CDR3: CASSPPLREHEQYF. In DNA form, the CDR3 reads TGTGCCAGCTCACCACCGCTTAGGGAGCACGAGCAGTACTTC. J is TRBJ2-7 and V is TRBV18; tentatively, D is TRBD2 (5 bases). From germline, CDR1 is KGHSH and CDR2 LQKENI. The V end lost 0 bases, the J end lost 5 bases, and 11 bases lay between the germline ends. The CDR3 totals 14 residues.

CDR3 DNA: TGTGCCAGCAGTTTTGCCAGTATACAGCCCCAGCATTTT. Its protein product is CASSFASIQPQHF. The chain couples TRBV12-3 or TRBV12-4 to TRBJ1-5; D not resolved. The CDR3 sequence is 13 residues long. V shed 3 bases and J shed 7 bases, with 10 bases lying between them.

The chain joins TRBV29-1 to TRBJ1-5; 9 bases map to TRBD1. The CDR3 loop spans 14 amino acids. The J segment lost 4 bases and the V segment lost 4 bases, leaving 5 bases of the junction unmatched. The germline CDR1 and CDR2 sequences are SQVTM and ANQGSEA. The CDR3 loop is CSVATGTGNQPQHF. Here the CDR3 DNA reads TGCAGCGTTGCGACCGGGACAGGGAATCAGCCCCAGCATTTT.

CDR3 in amino acids: CASSLGQDGSPLHF. CDR3 in DNA: TGTGCCAGCAGCTTGGGGCAGGATGGTTCACCCCTCCACTTT. The chain recombines TRBV7-9 with TRBJ1-6, with D possibly matching TRBD1 (5 bases). V lost 3 bases and J 9 bases, leaving 12 bases between the germline ends. This CDR3 contains 14 residues. CDR1 is SEHNR, CDR2 FQNEAQ, per germline (reference sequence).

For the CDR3, the DNA is TGTGCCAGCGGACTTACCGGGGAGCTGTTTTTT. It encodes CASGLTGELFF. The chain joins TRBV12-3 or TRBV12-4 to TRBJ2-2, with a weak D call TRBD2 (5 bases). The V end was cut by 8 bases, the J end by 5 bases, with 6 bases between. The CDR3 has 11 amino acids.

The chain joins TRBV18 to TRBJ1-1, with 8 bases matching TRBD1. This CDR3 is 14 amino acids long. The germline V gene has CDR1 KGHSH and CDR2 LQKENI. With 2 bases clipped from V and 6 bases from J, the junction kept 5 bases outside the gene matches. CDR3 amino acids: CASSPGQGSPEAFF. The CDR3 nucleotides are TGTGCCAGCTCACCAGGACAGGGTAGTCCTGAAGCTTTCTTT. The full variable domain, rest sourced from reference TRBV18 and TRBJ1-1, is NAGVMQNPRHLVRRRGQEARLRCSPMKGHSHVYWYRQLPEEGLKFMVYLQKENIIDESGMPKERFSAEFPKEGPSILRIQQVVRGDSAAYFCASSPGQGSPEAFFGQGTRLTVV.

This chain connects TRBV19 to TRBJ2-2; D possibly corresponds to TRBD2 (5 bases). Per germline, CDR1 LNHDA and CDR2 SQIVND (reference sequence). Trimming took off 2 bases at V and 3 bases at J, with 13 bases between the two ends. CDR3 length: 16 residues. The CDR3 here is CASSISGAVYTGELFF. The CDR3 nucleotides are TGTGCCAGTAGTATAAGCGGAGCGGTTTACACCGGGGAGCTGTTTTTT.

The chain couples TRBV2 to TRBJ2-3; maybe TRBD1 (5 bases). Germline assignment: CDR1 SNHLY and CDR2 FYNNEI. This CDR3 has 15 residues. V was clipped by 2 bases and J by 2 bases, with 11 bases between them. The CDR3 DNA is TGTGCCAGCAGTGAATACAGGTACTCCACAGATACGCAGTATTTT. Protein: CASSEYRYSTDTQYF.

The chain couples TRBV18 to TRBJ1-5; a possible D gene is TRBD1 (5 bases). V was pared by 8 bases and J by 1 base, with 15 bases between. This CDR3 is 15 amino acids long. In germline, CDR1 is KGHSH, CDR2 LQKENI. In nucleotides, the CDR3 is TGTGCCAGCACCTCAGCGGGGGGGAGCAATCAGCCCCAGCATTTT. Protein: CASTSAGGSNQPQHF. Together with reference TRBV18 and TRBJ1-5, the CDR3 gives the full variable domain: NAGVMQNPRHLVRRRGQEARLRCSPMKGHSHVYWYRQLPEEGLKFMVYLQKENIIDESGMPKERFSAEFPKEGPSILRIQQVVRGDSAAYFCASTSAGGSNQPQHFGDGTRLSIL.

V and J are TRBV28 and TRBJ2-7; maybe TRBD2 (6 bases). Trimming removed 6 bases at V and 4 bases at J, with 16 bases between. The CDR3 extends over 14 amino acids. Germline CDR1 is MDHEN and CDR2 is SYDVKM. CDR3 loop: CASSLEPAGYEQYF. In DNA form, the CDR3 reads TGTGCCAGCAGCTTGGAGCCAGCGGGTTACGAGCAGTACTTC.

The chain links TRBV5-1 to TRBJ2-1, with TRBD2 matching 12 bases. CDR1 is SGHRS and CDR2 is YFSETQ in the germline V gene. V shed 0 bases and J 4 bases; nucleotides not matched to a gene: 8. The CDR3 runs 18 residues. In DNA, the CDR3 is TGCGCCAGCAGCTTGGATATTCTCACTAGCGGGAGGTACAATGAGCAGTTCTTC. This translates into CASSLDILTSGRYNEQFF. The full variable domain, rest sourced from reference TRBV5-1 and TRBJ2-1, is KAGVTQTPRYLIKTRGQQVTLSCSPISGHRSVSWYQQTPGQGLQFLFEYFSETQRNKGNFPGRFSGRQFSNSRSEMNVSTLELGDSALYLCASSLDILTSGRYNEQFFGPGTRLTVL.

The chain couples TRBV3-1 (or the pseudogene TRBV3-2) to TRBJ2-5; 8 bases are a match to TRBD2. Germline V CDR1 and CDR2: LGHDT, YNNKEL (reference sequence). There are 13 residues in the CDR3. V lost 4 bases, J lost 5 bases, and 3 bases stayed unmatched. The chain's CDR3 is CASSLLAAETQYF. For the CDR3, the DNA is TGTGCCAGCAGCCTACTAGCGGCGGAGACCCAGTACTTC.

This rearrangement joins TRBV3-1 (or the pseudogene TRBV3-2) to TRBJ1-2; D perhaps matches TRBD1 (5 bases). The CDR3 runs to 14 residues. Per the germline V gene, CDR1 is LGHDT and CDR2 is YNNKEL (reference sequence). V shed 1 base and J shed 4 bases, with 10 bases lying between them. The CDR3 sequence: CASSQGPGSYGYTF. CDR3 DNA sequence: TGTGCCAGCAGCCAAGGGCCAGGGTCCTATGGCTACACCTTC.

This CDR3 reads CASTDDMNTEAFF. The CDR3 nucleotides read TGTGCCTCCACAGATGACATGAACACTGAAGCTTTCTTT. V usage is TRBV24-1 and J usage is TRBJ1-1; D not resolved. The CDR3 runs 13 residues. From germline, CDR1 is KGHDR and CDR2 SFDVKD. V shed 12 bases and J shed 0 bases, with 13 bases lying between them.

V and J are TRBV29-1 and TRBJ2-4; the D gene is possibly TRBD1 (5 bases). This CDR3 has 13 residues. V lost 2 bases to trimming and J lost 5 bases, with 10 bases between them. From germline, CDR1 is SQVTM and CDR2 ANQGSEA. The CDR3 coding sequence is TGCAGCGTTGAATTGGGGCCCGAAAACATTCAGTACTTC. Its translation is CSVELGPENIQYF.

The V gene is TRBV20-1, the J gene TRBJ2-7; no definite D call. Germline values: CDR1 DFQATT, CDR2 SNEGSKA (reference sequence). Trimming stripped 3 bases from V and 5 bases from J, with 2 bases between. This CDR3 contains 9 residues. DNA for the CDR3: TGCAGTGCTAGCGACGAGCAGTACTTC. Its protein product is CSASDEQYF.

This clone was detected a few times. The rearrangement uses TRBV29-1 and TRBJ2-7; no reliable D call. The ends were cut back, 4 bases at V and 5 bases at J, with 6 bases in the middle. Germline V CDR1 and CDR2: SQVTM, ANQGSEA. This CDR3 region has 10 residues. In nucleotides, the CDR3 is TGCAGCGTTGTAATAGACGAGCAGTACTTC. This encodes CSVVIDEQYF.

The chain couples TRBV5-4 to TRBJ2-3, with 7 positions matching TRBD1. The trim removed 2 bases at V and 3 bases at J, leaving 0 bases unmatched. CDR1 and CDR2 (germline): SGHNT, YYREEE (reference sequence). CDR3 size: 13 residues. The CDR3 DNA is TGTGCCAGCAGCTTCAGGGGGACAGATACGCAGTATTTT. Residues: CASSFRGTDTQYF.

The CDR3 DNA reads as TGCGCCAGCAGCTTGGGGCCGGGACAGGGAGGCAATGAGCAGTTCTTC. Translated: CASSLGPGQGGNEQFF. The chain recombines TRBV5-1 with TRBJ2-1; 9 nucleotides line up with TRBD1. The CDR3 has 16 amino acids. The V gene's germline CDR1 is SGHRS and CDR2 YFSETQ. Trimming cost V 0 bases and J 6 bases; bases outside gene matches: 7.

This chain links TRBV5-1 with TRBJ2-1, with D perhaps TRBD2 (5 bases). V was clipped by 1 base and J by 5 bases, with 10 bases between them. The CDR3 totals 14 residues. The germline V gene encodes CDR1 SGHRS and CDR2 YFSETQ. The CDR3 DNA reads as TGCGCCAGCAGCTTGCGAGACTACAACAATGAGCAGTTCTTC. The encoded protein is CASSLRDYNNEQFF.

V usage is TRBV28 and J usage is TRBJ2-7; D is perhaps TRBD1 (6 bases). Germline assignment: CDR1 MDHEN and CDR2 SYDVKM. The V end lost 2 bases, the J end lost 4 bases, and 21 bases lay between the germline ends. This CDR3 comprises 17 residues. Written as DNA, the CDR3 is TGTGCCAGCAGTTTACCAGGGGTTGGGATCCCAAGTTACGAGCAGTACTTC. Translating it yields CASSLPGVGIPSYEQYF.

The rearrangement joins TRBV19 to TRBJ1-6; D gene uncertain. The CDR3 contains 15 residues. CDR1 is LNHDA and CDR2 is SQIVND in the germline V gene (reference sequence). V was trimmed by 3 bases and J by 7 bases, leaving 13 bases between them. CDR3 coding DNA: TGTGCCAGTAGTATTAGCGGCAGGACGAATTCACCCCTCCACTTT. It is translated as CASSISGRTNSPLHF.

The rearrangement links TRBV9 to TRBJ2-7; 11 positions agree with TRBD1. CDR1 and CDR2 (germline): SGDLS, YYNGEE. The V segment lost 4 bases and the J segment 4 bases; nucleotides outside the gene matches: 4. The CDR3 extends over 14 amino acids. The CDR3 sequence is CASSRGQGAYEQYF. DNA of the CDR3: TGTGCCAGCAGCCGAGGACAGGGGGCGTACGAGCAGTACTTC.

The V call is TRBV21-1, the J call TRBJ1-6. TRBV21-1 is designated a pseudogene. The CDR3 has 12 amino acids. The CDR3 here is CASMIAGSPLHF. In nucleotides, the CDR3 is TGTGCCAGCATGATAGCGGGCTCACCCCTCCACTTT.